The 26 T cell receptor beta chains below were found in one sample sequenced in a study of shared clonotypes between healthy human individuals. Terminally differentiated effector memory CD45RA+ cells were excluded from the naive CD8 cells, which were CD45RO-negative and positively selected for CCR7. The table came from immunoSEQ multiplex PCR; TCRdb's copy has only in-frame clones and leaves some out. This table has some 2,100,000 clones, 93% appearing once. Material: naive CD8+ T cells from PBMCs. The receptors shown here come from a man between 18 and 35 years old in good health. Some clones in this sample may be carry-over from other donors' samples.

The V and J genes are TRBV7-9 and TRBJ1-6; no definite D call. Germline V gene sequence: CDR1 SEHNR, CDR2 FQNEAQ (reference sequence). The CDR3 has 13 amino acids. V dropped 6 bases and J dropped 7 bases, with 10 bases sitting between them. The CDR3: CASSPSGNSPLHF. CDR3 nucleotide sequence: TGTGCCAGCAGTCCATCCGGGAATTCACCCCTCCACTTT.

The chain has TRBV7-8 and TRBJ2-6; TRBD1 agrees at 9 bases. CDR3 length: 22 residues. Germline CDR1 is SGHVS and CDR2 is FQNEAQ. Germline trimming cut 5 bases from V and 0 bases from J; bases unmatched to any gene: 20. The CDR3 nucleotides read TGTGCCAGCAGCCTACGTCTCAGTGATTTGGGACAGGGTCCCTCTGGGGCCAACGTCCTGACTTTC. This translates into CASSLRLSDLGQGPSGANVLTF.

CDR3 in amino acids: CASSLAQMNTEAFF. DNA of the CDR3: TGTGCCAGCAGCTTAGCGCAGATGAACACTGAAGCTTTCTTT. This chain joins TRBV7-8 and TRBJ1-1; D is undetermined. The V gene's germline CDR1 is SGHVS and CDR2 FQNEAQ. The V and J ends lost 0 bases and 0 bases respectively, with 5 bases between them. The CDR3 loop spans 14 amino acids.

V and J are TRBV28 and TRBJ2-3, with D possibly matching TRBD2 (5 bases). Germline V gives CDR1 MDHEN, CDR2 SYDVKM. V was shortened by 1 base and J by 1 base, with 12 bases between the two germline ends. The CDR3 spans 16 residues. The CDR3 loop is CASSLLRGQGTDTQYF. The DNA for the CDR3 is TGTGCCAGCAGTTTATTACGGGGTCAAGGCACAGATACGCAGTATTTT.

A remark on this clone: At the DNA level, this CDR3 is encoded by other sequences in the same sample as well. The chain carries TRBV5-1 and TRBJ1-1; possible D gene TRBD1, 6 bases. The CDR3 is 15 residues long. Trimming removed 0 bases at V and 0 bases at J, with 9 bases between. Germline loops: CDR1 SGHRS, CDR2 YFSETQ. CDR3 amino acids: CASSLVGGLNTEAFF. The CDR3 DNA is TGCGCCAGCAGCTTGGTCGGGGGGCTGAACACTGAAGCTTTCTTT.

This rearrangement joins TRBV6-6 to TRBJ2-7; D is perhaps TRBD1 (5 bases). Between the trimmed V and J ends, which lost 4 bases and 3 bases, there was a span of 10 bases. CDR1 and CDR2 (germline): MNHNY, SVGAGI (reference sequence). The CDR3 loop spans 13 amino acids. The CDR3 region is CASSSGRYYEQYF. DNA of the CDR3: TGTGCCAGCAGTTCAGGGCGCTACTACGAGCAGTACTTC.

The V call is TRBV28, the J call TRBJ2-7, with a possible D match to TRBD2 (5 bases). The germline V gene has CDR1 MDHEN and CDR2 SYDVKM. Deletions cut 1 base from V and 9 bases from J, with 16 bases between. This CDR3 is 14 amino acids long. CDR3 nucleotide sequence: TGTGCCAGCAGTTTATCGCCACCGGGGTTTTTGCAGTACTTC. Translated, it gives CASSLSPPGFLQYF.

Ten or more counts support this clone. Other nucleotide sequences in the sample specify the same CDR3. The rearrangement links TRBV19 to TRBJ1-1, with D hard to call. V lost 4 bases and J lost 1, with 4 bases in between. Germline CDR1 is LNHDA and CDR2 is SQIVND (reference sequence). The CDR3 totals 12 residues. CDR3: CASSTRNTEAFF. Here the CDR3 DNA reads TGTGCCAGTAGTACTCGGAACACTGAAGCTTTCTTT.

The CDR3 reads CASSLEWLAGPDTQYF. As DNA, the CDR3 is TGTGCCAGCAGCTTAGAGTGGCTAGCGGGACCAGATACGCAGTATTTT. The chain recombines TRBV7-2 with TRBJ2-3; 9 nucleotides align to TRBD2. This CDR3 has 16 residues. Germline CDR1 is SGHTA and CDR2 is FQGNSA. V shed 1 base and J 4 bases; nucleotides not matched to a gene: 6.

The CDR3 DNA follows: TGTGCCAGCAGTTTATTACAGGGGGCCCACCGGTACGAGCAGTACTTC. It is translated as CASSLLQGAHRYEQYF. The chain links TRBV27 to TRBJ2-7; the match to TRBD1 covers 9 bases. The germline V gene encodes CDR1 MNHEY and CDR2 SMNVEV (reference sequence). Trimming removed 1 base from V and 4 bases from J; junction bases left unmatched: 8. There are 16 residues in the CDR3.

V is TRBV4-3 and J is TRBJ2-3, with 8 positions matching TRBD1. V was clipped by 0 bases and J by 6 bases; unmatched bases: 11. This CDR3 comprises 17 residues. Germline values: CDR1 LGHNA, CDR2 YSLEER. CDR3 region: CASSQDRGRGPRDTQYF. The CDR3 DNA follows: TGCGCCAGCAGCCAAGATCGCGGCAGGGGGCCGAGGGATACGCAGTATTTT.

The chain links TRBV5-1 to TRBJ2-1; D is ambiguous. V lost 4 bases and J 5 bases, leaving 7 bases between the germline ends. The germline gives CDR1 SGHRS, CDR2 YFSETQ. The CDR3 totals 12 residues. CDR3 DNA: TGCGCCAGCAGCGCACAAGACAATGAGCAGTTCTTC. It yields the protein CASSAQDNEQFF.

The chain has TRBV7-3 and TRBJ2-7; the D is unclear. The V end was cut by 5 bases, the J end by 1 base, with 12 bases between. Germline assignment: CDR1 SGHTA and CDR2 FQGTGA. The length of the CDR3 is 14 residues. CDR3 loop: CASSPGVGSYEQYF. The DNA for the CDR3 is TGTGCCAGCAGCCCTGGGGTTGGGTCCTACGAGCAGTACTTC.

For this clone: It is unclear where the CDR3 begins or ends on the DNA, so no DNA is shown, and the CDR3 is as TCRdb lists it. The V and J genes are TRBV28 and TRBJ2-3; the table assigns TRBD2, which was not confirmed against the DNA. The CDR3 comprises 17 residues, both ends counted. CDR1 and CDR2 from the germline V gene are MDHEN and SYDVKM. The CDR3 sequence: CASILGYGAGNTDTQYF.

CDR3 residues: CASRLEGQAIYEQYF. The CDR3 nucleotides read TGTGCCAGCCGACTGGAGGGACAGGCCATTTACGAGCAGTACTTC. V is TRBV27 and J is TRBJ2-7, with 8 nucleotides matching TRBD1. The CDR3 has 15 residues. J was trimmed by 4 bases and V by 8 bases; bases with no gene match: 13. The germline CDR1 and CDR2 sequences are MNHEY and SMNVEV (reference sequence).

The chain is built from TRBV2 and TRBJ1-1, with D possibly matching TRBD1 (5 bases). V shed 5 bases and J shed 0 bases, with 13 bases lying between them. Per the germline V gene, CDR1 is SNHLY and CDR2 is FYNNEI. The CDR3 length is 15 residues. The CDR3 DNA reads TGTGCCAGCAGTCCCGGGACGGGGATGAACACTGAAGCTTTCTTT. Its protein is CASSPGTGMNTEAFF.

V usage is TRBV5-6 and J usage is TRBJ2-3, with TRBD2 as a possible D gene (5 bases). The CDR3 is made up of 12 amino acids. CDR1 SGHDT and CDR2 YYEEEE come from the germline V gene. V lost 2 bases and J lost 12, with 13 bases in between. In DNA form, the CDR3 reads TGTGCCAGCAGCTTTGTACGGGATCGTCAGTATTTT. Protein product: CASSFVRDRQYF.

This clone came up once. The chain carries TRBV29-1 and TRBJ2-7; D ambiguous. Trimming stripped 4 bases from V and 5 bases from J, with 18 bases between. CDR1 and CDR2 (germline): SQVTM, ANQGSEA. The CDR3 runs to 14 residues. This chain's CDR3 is CSVVPTWAPHEQYF. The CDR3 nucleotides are TGCAGCGTTGTCCCCACGTGGGCCCCCCACGAGCAGTACTTC.

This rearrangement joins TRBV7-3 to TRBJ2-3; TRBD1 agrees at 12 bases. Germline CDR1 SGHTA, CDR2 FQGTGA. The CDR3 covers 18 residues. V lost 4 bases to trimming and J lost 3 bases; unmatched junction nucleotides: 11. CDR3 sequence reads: CASSSPLRDRGRTDTQYF. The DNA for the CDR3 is TGTGCCAGCAGCTCACCATTAAGGGACAGGGGGCGAACAGATACGCAGTATTTT.

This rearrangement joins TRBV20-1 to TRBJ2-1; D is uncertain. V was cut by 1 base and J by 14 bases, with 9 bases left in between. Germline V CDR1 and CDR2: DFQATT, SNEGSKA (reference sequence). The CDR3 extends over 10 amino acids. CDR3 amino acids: CSARGGQEFF. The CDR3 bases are TGCAGTGCTAGAGGCGGTCAGGAGTTCTTC.

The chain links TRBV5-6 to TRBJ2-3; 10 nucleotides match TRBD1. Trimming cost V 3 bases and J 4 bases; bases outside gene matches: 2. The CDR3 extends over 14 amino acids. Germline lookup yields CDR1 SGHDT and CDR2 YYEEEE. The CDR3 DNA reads TGTGCCAGCAGCTGGGACAGGGGTCCAGATACGCAGTATTTT. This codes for CASSWDRGPDTQYF.

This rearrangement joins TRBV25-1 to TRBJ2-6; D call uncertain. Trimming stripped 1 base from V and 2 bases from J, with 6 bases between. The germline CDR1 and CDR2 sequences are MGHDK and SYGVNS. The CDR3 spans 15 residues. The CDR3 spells CASSEWGAGANVLTF. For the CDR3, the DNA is TGTGCCAGCAGTGAATGGGGTGCTGGGGCCAACGTCCTGACTTTC.

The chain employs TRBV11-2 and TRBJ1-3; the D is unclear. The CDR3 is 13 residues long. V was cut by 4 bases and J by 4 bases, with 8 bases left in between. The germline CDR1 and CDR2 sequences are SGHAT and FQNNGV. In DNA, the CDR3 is TGTGCCAGCAGCTCACGGACCGGAAACACCATATATTTT. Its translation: CASSSRTGNTIYF.

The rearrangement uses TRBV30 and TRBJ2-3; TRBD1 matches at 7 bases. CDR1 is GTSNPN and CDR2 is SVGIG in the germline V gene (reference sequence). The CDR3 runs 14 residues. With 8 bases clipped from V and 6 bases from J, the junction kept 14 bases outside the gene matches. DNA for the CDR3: TGTGCCACGGAAGGGGGCAGAGCAGCCGATACGCAGTATTTT. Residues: CATEGGRAADTQYF. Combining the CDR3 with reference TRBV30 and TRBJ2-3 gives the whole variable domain SQTIHQWPATLVQPVGSPLSLECTVEGTSNPNLYWYRQAAGRGLQLLFYSVGIGQISSEVPQNLSASRPQDRQFILSSKKLLLSDSGFYLCATEGGRAADTQYFGPGTRLTVL.

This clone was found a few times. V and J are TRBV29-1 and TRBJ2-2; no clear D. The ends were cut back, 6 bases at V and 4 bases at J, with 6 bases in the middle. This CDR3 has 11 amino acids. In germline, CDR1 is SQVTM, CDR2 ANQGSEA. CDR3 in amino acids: CSVEFTGELFF. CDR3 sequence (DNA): TGCAGCGTCGAGTTCACCGGGGAGCTGTTTTTT.

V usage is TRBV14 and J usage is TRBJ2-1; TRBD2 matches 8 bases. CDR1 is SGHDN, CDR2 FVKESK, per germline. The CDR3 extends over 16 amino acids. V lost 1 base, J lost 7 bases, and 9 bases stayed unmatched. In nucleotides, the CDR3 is TGTGCCAGCAGCCAAGTTGGGGCGGGAGGTAAGAATGAGCAGTTCTTC. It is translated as CASSQVGAGGKNEQFF.